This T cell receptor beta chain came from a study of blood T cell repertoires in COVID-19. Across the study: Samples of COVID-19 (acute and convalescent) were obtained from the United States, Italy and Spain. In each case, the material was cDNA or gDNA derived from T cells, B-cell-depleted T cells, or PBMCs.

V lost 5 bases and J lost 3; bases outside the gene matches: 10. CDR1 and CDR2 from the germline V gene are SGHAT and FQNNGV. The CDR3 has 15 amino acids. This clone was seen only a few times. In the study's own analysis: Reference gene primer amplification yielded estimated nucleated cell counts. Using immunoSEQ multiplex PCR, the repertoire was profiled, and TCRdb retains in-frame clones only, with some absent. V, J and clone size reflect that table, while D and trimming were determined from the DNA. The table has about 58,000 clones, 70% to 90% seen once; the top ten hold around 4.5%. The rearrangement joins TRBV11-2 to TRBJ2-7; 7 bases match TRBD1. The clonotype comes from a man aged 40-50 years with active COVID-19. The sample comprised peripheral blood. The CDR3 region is CASSGGTGTVYEQYF. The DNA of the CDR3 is TGTGCCAGCAGCGGTGGAACAGGGACAGTCTACGAGCAGTACTTC.